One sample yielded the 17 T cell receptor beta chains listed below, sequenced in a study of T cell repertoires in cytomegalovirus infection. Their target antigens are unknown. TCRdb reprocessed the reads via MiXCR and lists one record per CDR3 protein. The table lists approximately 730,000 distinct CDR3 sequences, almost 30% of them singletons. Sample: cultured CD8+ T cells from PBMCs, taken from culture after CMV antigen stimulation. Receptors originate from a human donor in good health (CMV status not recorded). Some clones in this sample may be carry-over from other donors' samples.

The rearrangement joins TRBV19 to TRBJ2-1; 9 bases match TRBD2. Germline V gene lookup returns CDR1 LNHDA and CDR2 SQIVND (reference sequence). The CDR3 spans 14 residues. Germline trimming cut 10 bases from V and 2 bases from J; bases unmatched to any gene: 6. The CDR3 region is CAISPSGAYNEQFF. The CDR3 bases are TGTGCCATTTCTCCTAGCGGGGCCTACAATGAGCAGTTCTTC.

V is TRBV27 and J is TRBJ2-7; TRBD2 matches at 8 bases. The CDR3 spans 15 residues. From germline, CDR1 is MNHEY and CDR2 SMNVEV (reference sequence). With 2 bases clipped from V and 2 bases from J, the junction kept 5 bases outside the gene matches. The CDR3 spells CASSLTGTSPYEQYF. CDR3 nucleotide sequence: TGTGCCAGCAGTTTAACCGGGACTAGTCCCTACGAGCAGTACTTC.

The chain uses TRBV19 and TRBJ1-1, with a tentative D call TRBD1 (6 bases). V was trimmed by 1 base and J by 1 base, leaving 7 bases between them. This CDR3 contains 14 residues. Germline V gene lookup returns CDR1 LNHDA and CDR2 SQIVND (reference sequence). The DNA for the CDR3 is TGTGCCAGTAGTATAGCAGGGGAGAACACTGAAGCTTTCTTT. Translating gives CASSIAGENTEAFF.

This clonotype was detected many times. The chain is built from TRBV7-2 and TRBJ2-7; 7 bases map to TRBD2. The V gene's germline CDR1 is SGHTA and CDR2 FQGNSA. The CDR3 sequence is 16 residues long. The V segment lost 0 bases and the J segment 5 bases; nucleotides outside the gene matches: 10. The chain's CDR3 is CASSLAIRGVGDEQYV. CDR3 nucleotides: TGTGCCAGCAGCTTAGCAATCCGGGGGGTTGGGGACGAGCAGTACGTC.

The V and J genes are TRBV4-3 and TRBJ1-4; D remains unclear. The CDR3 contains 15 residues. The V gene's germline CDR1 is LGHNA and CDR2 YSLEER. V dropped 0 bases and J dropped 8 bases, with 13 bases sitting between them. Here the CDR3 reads CASSQDQSQREKLFF. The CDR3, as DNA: TGCGCCAGCAGCCAAGATCAGAGCCAGAGGGAAAAACTGTTTTTT.

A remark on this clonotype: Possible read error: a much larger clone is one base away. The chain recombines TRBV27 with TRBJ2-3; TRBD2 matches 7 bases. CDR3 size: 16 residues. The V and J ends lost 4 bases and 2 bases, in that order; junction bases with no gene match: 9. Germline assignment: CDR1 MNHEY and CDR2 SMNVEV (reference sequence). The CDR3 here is CASSSPGGLSTDTQYF. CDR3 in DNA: TGTGCCAGCAGTTCCCCCGGGGGACTATCCACAGATACGCAGTATTTT.

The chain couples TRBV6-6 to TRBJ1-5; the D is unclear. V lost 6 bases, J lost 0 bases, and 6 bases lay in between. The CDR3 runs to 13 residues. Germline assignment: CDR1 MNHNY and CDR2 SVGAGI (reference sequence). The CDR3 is CASRADSNQPQHF. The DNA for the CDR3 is TGTGCCAGCAGGGCAGATAGCAATCAGCCCCAGCATTTT.

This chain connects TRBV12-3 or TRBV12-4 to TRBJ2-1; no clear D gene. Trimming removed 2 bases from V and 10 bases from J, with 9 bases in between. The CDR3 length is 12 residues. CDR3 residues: CASSLTPSEQFF. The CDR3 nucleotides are TGTGCCAGCAGTTTAACTCCCTCCGAGCAGTTCTTC.

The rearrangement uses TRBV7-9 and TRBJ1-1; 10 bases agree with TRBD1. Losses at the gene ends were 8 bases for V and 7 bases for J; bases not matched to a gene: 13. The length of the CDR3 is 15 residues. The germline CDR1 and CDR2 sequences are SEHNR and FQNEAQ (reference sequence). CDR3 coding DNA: TGTGCCAGCCGCCTTAAGACAGGGGGCGAAGATGAAGCTTTCTTT. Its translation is CASRLKTGGEDEAFF.

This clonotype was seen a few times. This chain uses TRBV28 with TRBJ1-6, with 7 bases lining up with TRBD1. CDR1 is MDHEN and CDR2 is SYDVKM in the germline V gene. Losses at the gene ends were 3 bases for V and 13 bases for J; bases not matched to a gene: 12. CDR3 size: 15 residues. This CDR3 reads CASSFVRTGLGPLHF. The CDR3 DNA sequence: TGTGCCAGCAGTTTTGTAAGGACAGGACTTGGTCCCCTCCACTTT.

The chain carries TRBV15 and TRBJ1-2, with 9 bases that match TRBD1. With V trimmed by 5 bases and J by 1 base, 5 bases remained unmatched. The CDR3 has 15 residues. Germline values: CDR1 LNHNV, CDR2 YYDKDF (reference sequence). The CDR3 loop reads CATSVNRGLNYGYTF. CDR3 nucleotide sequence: TGTGCCACCAGCGTGAACAGGGGGCTTAACTATGGCTACACCTTC.

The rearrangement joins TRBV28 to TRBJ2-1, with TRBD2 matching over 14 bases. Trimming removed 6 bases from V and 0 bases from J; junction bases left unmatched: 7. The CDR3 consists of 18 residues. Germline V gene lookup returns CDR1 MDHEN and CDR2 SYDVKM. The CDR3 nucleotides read TGTGCCAGCAGCCTGGGACTAGCGGGGGCCCACTCCTACAATGAGCAGTTCTTC. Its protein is CASSLGLAGAHSYNEQFF.

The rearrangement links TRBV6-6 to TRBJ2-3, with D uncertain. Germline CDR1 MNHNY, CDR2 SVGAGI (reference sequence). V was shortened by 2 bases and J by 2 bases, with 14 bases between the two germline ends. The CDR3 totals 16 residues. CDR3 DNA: TGTGCCAGCAGTTACCTGGATCCCCGGTCCACAGATACGCAGTATTTT. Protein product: CASSYLDPRSTDTQYF.

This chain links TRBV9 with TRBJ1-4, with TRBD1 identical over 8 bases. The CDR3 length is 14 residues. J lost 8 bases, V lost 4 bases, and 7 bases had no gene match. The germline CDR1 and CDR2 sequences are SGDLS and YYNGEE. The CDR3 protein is CASSSRTGNEKLFF. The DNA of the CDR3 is TGTGCCAGCAGCTCCCGGACAGGGAACGAAAAACTGTTTTTT.

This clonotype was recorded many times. The CDR3 reads CASSPVPSGQPQHF. The CDR3 bases are TGTGCCAGCAGCCCAGTTCCCAGCGGTCAGCCCCAGCATTTT. The chain links TRBV7-2 to TRBJ1-5, with D hard to call. Trimming shortened V by 5 bases and J by 6 bases, and 14 bases separated the two germline ends. CDR1 and CDR2 (germline): SGHTA, FQGNSA. The CDR3 loop spans 14 amino acids.

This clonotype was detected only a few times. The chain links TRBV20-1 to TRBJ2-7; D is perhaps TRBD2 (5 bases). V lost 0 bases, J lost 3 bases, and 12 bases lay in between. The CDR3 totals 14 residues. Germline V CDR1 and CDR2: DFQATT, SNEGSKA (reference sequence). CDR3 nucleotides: TGCAGTGCTAGAGATCGGGGTCAGCTCTACGAGCAGTACTTC. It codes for CSARDRGQLYEQYF.

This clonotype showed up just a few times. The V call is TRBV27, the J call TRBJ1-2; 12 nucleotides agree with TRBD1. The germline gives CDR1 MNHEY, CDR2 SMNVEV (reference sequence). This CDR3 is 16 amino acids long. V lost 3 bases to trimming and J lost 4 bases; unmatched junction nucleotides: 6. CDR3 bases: TGTGCCAGCAGTTTCTCGGGACAGGGGGCTTCCTATGGCTACACCTTC. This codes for CASSFSGQGASYGYTF.